Listed below are T cell receptor beta chains from one sample, sequenced in a study of PD-1 blockade in classical Hodgkin lymphoma. TCRdb's copy holds only in-frame clones and misses some; the assay was immunoSEQ multiplex PCR. The sample lists roughly 42,000 clones; 69% were seen once. The sequences come from peripheral blood mononuclear cells (PBMCs), collected before the fourth cycle of nivolumab. These receptors all come from a human donor with classical Hodgkin lymphoma. Both conserved end residues are part of each CDR3. D genes are given only for firm matches. Where a row states a size, it is once, few, many or the class of an expanded clone; other rows omit it.

j_gene: TRBJ1-1; d_gene: NA; v_gene: TRBV10-2; abundance: NA; CDR3nt: TGCGCCAGCAGTCGGGCGAACACTGAAGCTTTCTTT; CDR3aa: CASSRANTEAFF
j_gene: TRBJ2-3; d_gene: TRBD2; v_gene: TRBV5-6; abundance: NA; CDR3nt: TGTGCCAGCAGCCGGTGGGATAGCGGGGGCCACACAGATACGCAGTATTTT; CDR3aa: CASSRWDSGGHTDTQYF
j_gene: TRBJ2-5; d_gene: TRBD1; v_gene: TRBV19; abundance: NA; CDR3nt: TGTGCCAGTAGTCGTCGGAGGACAGGCCAAGAGACCCAGTACTTC; CDR3aa: CASSRRRTGQETQYF
j_gene: TRBJ1-2; d_gene: NA; v_gene: TRBV19; abundance: NA; CDR3nt: TGTGCCAGTAGTATAGATCTAGGTGGTAACTATGGCTACACCTTC; CDR3aa: CASSIDLGGNYGYTF
j_gene: TRBJ2-7; d_gene: NA; v_gene: TRBV5-8; abundance: few; CDR3nt: TGTGCCAGCAGCTGGGGAGGCTCCTACGAGCAGTACTTC; CDR3aa: CASSWGGSYEQYF
j_gene: TRBJ2-5; d_gene: NA; v_gene: TRBV5-4; abundance: NA; CDR3nt: TGTGCCAGCAGCCCCGAGTCAGGGGGGACAGAGACCCAGTACTTC; CDR3aa: CASSPESGGTETQYF
j_gene: TRBJ2-5; d_gene: TRBD1; v_gene: TRBV7-2; abundance: few; CDR3nt: TGTGCCAGCAGCAAACGGGACAGGGAAGAGACCCAGTACTTC; CDR3aa: CASSKRDREETQYF
j_gene: TRBJ1-1; d_gene: NA; v_gene: TRBV11-2; abundance: few; CDR3nt: TGTGCCAGCAGCCCAGGCCCCAGTGTGAACACTGAAGCTTTCTTT; CDR3aa: CASSPGPSVNTEAFF
j_gene: TRBJ2-7; d_gene: NA; v_gene: TRBV7-9; abundance: NA; CDR3nt: TGTGCCAGCAGCTTTAGTGAGTCTTACGAGCAGTACTTC; CDR3aa: CASSFSESYEQYF
j_gene: TRBJ2-7; d_gene: NA; v_gene: TRBV19; abundance: NA; CDR3nt: TGTGCCAGTAGTCAAGGGGGCTACGAGCAGTACTTC; CDR3aa: CASSQGGYEQYF
j_gene: TRBJ2-7; d_gene: NA; v_gene: TRBV2; abundance: few; CDR3nt: TGTGCCAGCAGTTTACGTCAGGGGGGCTACGAGCAGTACTTC; CDR3aa: CASSLRQGGYEQYF
j_gene: TRBJ2-7; d_gene: NA; v_gene: TRBV2; abundance: NA; CDR3nt: TGTGCCAGCAGTGGGCCAGGGGGGGCTTACGAGCAGTACTTC; CDR3aa: CASSGPGGAYEQYF
j_gene: TRBJ1-3; d_gene: NA; v_gene: TRBV5-1; abundance: once; CDR3nt: TGCGCCAGCAGGACGGAGGGGGGTGTAGACACCATATATTTT; CDR3aa: CASRTEGGVDTIYF
j_gene: TRBJ1-2; d_gene: NA; v_gene: TRBV15; abundance: NA; CDR3nt: TGTGCCACCAGCAGAACCCCACCAGAGACTAACTATGGCTACACCTTC; CDR3aa: CATSRTPPETNYGYTF
j_gene: TRBJ2-3; d_gene: TRBD1; v_gene: TRBV7-3; abundance: NA; CDR3nt: TGTGCCAGCAGCAACCCGACAGGGAAGGAAGGAGATACGCAGTATTTT; CDR3aa: CASSNPTGKEGDTQYF
j_gene: TRBJ2-7; d_gene: TRBD1; v_gene: TRBV18; abundance: NA; CDR3nt: TGTGCCAGCTCACCGAGGGGGCCCTACGAGCAGTACTTC; CDR3aa: CASSPRGPYEQYF
j_gene: TRBJ2-1; d_gene: NA; v_gene: TRBV9; abundance: NA; CDR3nt: TGTGCCAGCAGCGTAGGAGTCTACAATGAGCAGTTCTTC; CDR3aa: CASSVGVYNEQFF
j_gene: TRBJ2-7; d_gene: TRBD2; v_gene: TRBV7-8; abundance: NA; CDR3nt: TGTGCCAGCAGCCCGCATAGCGGGGGGTCCTACGAGCAGTACTTC; CDR3aa: CASSPHSGGSYEQYF
j_gene: TRBJ1-2; d_gene: NA; v_gene: TRBV27; abundance: NA; CDR3nt: TGTGCCAGCAGTTTAACGAGGGGAACAGCTGGCCGAGCTAACTATGGCTACACCTTC; CDR3aa: CASSLTRGTAGRANYGYTF
j_gene: TRBJ1-4; d_gene: TRBD1; v_gene: TRBV6-5; abundance: few; CDR3nt: TGTGCCAGCAGTTACTCCAGGGGGATCCCCGAAAAACTGTTTTTT; CDR3aa: CASSYSRGIPEKLFF
j_gene: TRBJ2-7; d_gene: NA; v_gene: TRBV5-8; abundance: NA; CDR3nt: TGTGCCAGCAGGCCCCTGGAGGGATCGGCCTACGAGCAGTACTTC; CDR3aa: CASRPLEGSAYEQYF
j_gene: TRBJ1-3; d_gene: NA; v_gene: TRBV21-1; abundance: NA; CDR3nt: TGTGCCAGCAGCTACAGGACCTCGAAGGGCTCTGGAAACACCATATATTTT; CDR3aa: CASSYRTSKGSGNTIYF
j_gene: TRBJ2-5; d_gene: TRBD2; v_gene: TRBV10-1; abundance: NA; CDR3nt: TGCGCCAGCAGTGAGTGGCAGCGGGGGGAAGAGACCCAGTACTTC; CDR3aa: CASSEWQRGEETQYF
j_gene: TRBJ1-2; d_gene: NA; v_gene: TRBV27; abundance: medium-sized; CDR3nt: TGTGCCAGCAGTTTATCATTACGGGGGGAGGGCTACACCTTC; CDR3aa: CASSLSLRGEGYTF
j_gene: TRBJ2-2; d_gene: TRBD2; v_gene: TRBV7-2; abundance: NA; CDR3nt: TGCCGTACCCACGTAGCGGGGGGGAACACCGGGGAGCTGTTTTTT; CDR3aa: CRTHVAGGNTGELFF
j_gene: TRBJ1-5; d_gene: TRBD1; v_gene: TRBV18; abundance: NA; CDR3nt: TGTGCCAGCTCACTTACCCTGGACAGGGGAGATCAGCCCCAGCATTTT; CDR3aa: CASSLTLDRGDQPQHF
j_gene: TRBJ2-5; d_gene: NA; v_gene: TRBV5-6; abundance: once; CDR3nt: TGTGCCAGCAGCTTCAGCCCAGGCACGGGGGCCCAGTACTTC; CDR3aa: CASSFSPGTGAQYF
j_gene: TRBJ2-5; d_gene: NA; v_gene: TRBV5-1; abundance: NA; CDR3nt: TGCGCCAGCAGCTTGGGGGTAGTGAGTCTCAAAGAGACCCAGTACTTC; CDR3aa: CASSLGVVSLKETQYF
j_gene: TRBJ2-1; d_gene: NA; v_gene: TRBV11-1; abundance: many; CDR3nt: TGTGCCAGCAGCTTTGTGAGCGGATACTACAATGAGCAGTTCTTC; CDR3aa: CASSFVSGYYNEQFF
j_gene: TRBJ2-1; d_gene: TRBD2; v_gene: TRBV2; abundance: NA; CDR3nt: TGTGCCAGCAGGGGAACTAGCGGGGGGGCCAATGAGCAGTTCTTC; CDR3aa: CASRGTSGGANEQFF
j_gene: TRBJ2-1; d_gene: NA; v_gene: TRBV13; abundance: NA; CDR3nt: TGTGCCAGCAGCTTAGTGCTGCGGCGGAACTCCTACAATGAGCAGTTCTTC; CDR3aa: CASSLVLRRNSYNEQFF
j_gene: TRBJ1-2; d_gene: TRBD1; v_gene: TRBV7-9; abundance: NA; CDR3nt: TGTGCCAGCACCACAGGGGTGGTTGACTATGGCTACACCTTC; CDR3aa: CASTTGVVDYGYTF
j_gene: TRBJ1-1; d_gene: NA; v_gene: TRBV6-5; abundance: NA; CDR3nt: TGTGCCAGCAGTCCCACGGAGAGCTCCACTGAAGCTTTCTTT; CDR3aa: CASSPTESSTEAFF
j_gene: TRBJ1-5; d_gene: NA; v_gene: TRBV15; abundance: NA; CDR3nt: TGTGCCACCAGCAGAGAGGGGGGCTATCAGCCCCAGCATTTT; CDR3aa: CATSREGGYQPQHF
j_gene: TRBJ2-1; d_gene: NA; v_gene: TRBV10-3; abundance: NA; CDR3nt: TGTGCCATCAAAAGGGCCACCACCGGCGACAATGAGCAGTTCTTC; CDR3aa: CAIKRATTGDNEQFF
j_gene: TRBJ1-5; d_gene: NA; v_gene: TRBV19; abundance: NA; CDR3nt: TGTGCCAGTAGGTGGTCGGCAGGGGCCTACAATCAGCCCCAGCATTTT; CDR3aa: CASRWSAGAYNQPQHF
j_gene: TRBJ1-3; d_gene: NA; v_gene: TRBV30; abundance: few; CDR3nt: TGTGCCTGGAGTTCGGGATCCAACACCATATATTTT; CDR3aa: CAWSSGSNTIYF
j_gene: TRBJ1-2; d_gene: NA; v_gene: TRBV7-9; abundance: NA; CDR3nt: TGTGCCAGCAGCTTAGCCGGCAGGGAAGATCATGGCTACACCTTC; CDR3aa: CASSLAGREDHGYTF
j_gene: TRBJ2-1; d_gene: TRBD2; v_gene: TRBV11-2; abundance: few; CDR3nt: TGTGCCAGCAGCTTCAGGAGGGGAGGGTACGATGAGCAGTTCTTC; CDR3aa: CASSFRRGGYDEQFF
j_gene: TRBJ1-5; d_gene: TRBD1; v_gene: TRBV27; abundance: medium-sized; CDR3nt: TGTGCCAGCAGTTGGGGGACAGGGAATCAGCCCCAGCATTTT; CDR3aa: CASSWGTGNQPQHF